This T cell receptor beta chain was obtained from a study of blood T cells in healthy people across ages. Study outcomes and limitations: Bulk PBMC profiling left naive and antigen-experienced comparisons inconclusive.

Comments on this clonotype: The antigen is unknown.

The J segment lost 5 bases and the V segment lost 7 bases, leaving 9 bases of the junction unmatched. The CDR3 is 15 residues long. Together with a sample-barcoded 5' primer, a J-beta primer mix was included in a second PCR lasting about 7 to 11 cycles. TCRdb fed the 5' RACE reads into MiXCR, producing one record per CDR3 protein. This sample has 800,000 to 1,000,000 distinct CDR3 sequences, with 40% to 60% found just once. The source is a man aged 30 to 45 in good health. V gene TRBV12-3 or TRBV12-4 combines with J gene TRBJ2-3; 10 bases line up with TRBD2. Sequencing used blood. For the CDR3, the DNA is TGTGCCAGCACCCCCGGGACTAGCGTTAAAGATACGCAGTATTTT. Amino acid sequence: CASTPGTSVKDTQYF.